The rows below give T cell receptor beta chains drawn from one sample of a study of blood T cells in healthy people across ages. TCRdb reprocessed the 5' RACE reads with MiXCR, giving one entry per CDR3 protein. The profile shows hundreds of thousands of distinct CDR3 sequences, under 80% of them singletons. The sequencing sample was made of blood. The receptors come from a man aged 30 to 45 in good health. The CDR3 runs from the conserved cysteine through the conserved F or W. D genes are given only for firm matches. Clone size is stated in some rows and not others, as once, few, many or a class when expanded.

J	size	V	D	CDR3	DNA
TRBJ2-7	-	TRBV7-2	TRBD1	CASSLNRVTGGEQYF	TGTGCCAGCAGCCTAAATAGAGTGACAGGGGGCGAGCAGTACTTC
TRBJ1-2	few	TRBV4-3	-	CASSTGRTYGYTF	TGCGCCAGCAGTACAGGCCGAACCTATGGCTACACCTTC
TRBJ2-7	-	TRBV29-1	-	CSVTVISYEQYF	TGCAGCGTAACGGTGATCTCCTACGAGCAGTACTTC
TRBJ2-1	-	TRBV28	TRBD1	CASSTRDRDWETQFF	TGTGCCAGCAGTACTCGGGACAGGGATTGGGAGACCCAGTTCTTC
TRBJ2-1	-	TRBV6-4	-	CASSEVSSSSYNEQFF	TGTGCCAGCAGTGAAGTCTCCTCCAGCTCCTACAATGAGCAGTTCTTC
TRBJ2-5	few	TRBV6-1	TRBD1	CASSEALQGADLETQYF	TGTGCCAGCAGTGAAGCGCTTCAGGGGGCGGATTTAGAGACCCAGTACTTC
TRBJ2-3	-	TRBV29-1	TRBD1	CSVGTALSTDTQYF	TGCAGCGTAGGGACAGCTTTAAGCACAGATACGCAGTATTTT
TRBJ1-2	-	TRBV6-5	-	CASTRAVAPWDYGYTF	TGTGCCAGCACCCGCGCAGTGGCCCCCTGGGACTATGGCTACACCTTC
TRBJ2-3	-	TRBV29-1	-	CSVARRGGPPSTDTQYF	TGCAGCGTAGCCAGAAGGGGGGGGCCTCCTAGCACAGATACGCAGTATTTT
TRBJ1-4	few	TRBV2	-	CASSEVRDNEKLFF	TGTGCCAGCAGTGAAGTCAGAGATAATGAAAAACTGTTTTTT
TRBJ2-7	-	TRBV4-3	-	CASSQVEFDGLDEQYF	TGCGCCAGCAGCCAAGTTGAATTTGACGGGTTGGACGAGCAGTACTTC
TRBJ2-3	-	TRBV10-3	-	CATVPTSTGDTQYF	TGTGCCACCGTACCAACATCGACCGGAGATACGCAGTATTTT
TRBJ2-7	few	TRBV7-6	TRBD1	CASSRGQGGEQYF	TGTGCCAGCAGCCGCGGACAGGGAGGAGAGCAGTACTTC
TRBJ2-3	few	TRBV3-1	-	CASSPQGADTQYF	TGTGCCAGCAGCCCTCAGGGAGCAGATACGCAGTATTTT
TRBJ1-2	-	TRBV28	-	CASSLEDLGYTF	TGTGCCAGCAGTTTAGAGGATCTAGGCTACACCTTC
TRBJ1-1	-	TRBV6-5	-	CASSYKQGTEAFF	TGTGCCAGCAGTTACAAACAGGGCACTGAAGCTTTCTTT
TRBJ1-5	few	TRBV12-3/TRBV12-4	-	CASSLSVHSNQPQHF	TGTGCCAGCAGTTTATCCGTGCATAGCAATCAGCCCCAGCATTTT
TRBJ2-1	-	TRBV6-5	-	CASSYTGRSYNEQFF	TGTGCCAGCAGTTACACAGGGCGCTCCTACAATGAGCAGTTCTTC
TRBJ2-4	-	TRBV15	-	CATSTVIVKNIQYF	TGTGCCACCAGTACCGTTATAGTCAAAAACATTCAGTACTTC
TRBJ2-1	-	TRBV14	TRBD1	CASRPGGASYNEQFF	TGTGCCAGCAGACCAGGGGGCGCGTCCTACAATGAGCAGTTCTTC
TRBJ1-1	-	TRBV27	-	CASQQGRNTEAFF	TGTGCCAGCCAACAGGGACGAAACACTGAAGCTTTCTTT
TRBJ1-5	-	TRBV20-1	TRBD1	CSARQGVFQPQHF	TGCAGTGCTAGACAGGGGGTCTTCCAGCCCCAGCATTTT
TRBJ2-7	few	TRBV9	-	CASSLGGSDYEQYF	TGTGCCAGCAGCCTAGGTGGTAGTGACTACGAGCAGTACTTC
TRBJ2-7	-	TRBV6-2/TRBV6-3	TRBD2	CASREGRRGTYEQYF	TGTGCCAGCAGAGAAGGGCGGCGGGGGACCTACGAGCAGTACTTC
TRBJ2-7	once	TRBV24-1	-	CATSDLRRTYEQYF	TGTGCCACCAGTGATTTGCGGCGGACCTACGAGCAGTACTTC
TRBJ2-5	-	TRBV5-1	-	CASSSQDGETQYF	TGCGCCAGCAGCTCACAGGATGGGGAGACCCAGTACTTC
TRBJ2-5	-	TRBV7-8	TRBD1	CASRGSFGQGTWYQETQYF	TGTGCCAGCAGGGGGAGCTTTGGACAGGGGACTTGGTACCAAGAGACCCAGTACTTC
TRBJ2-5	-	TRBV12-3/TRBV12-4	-	CASSFQGEAQETQYF	TGTGCCAGCAGTTTTCAGGGGGAGGCTCAAGAGACCCAGTACTTC
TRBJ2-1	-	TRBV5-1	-	CASKGEYEQFF	TGCGCCAGCAAAGGGGAATATGAGCAGTTCTTC
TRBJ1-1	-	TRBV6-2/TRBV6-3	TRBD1	CASSRDRGHGTEAFF	TGTGCCAGCAGTCGGGACAGGGGGCATGGCACTGAAGCTTTCTTT
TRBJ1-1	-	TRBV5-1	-	CASRTGWSTEAFF	TGCGCCAGCAGAACAGGGTGGAGTACTGAAGCTTTCTTT
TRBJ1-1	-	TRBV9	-	CASSVVSDTEAFF	TGTGCCAGCAGCGTAGTATCGGACACTGAAGCTTTCTTT
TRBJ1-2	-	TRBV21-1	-	CASSKSDRGPNYGYTF	TGTGCCAGCAGCAAATCCGACAGGGGTCCCAACTATGGCTACACCTTC
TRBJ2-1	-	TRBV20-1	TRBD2	CSARGTRRGGDLDEQFF	TGCAGTGCTAGAGGGACCCGTCGCGGGGGGGATTTGGATGAGCAGTTCTTC
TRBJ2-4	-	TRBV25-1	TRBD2	CASSVAGHPTEEQYF	TGTGCCAGCAGTGTAGCGGGACACCCTACGGAAGAGCAGTACTTC